This T cell receptor beta chain comes out of a study of T cells in Graves' hyperthyroidism and ophthalmopathy. Across the whole study: At initial diagnosis, before any treatment had begun, peripheral blood was obtained. Study outcomes and limitations: Patients with ophthalmopathy were separated from those with stable hyperthyroidism by a 13 V-J model. Most thyroid clonotypes expanded above 0.001 were also detected in blood.

This clonotype was counted at least ten times. No antigen is known for it. CDR3 length equals 15 residues. The germline V gene has CDR1 SGHDT and CDR2 YYEEEE. Germline trimming cut 8 bases from V and 4 bases from J; bases unmatched to any gene: 14. TCR beta CDR3 regions were amplified from RNA transcripts. HTBI primers were the set used in a first-round RT-PCR of the TCR CDR3. TCRdb recomputed calls from the multiplex PCR reads with MiXCR, one row per CDR3 protein. The sample includes about 350,000 distinct CDR3 sequences, under 20% seen only once; the top ten take 3.7%. This receptor was obtained from a woman younger than 35 with Graves' hyperthyroidism. The sequencing input was blood. V usage is TRBV5-6 and J usage is TRBJ1-1, with 7 bases fitting TRBD1. In DNA form, the CDR3 reads TGTGCCAGTCAACAGACAGGACAGGAATCCACTGAAGCTTTCTTT. This gives the protein CASQQTGQESTEAFF.